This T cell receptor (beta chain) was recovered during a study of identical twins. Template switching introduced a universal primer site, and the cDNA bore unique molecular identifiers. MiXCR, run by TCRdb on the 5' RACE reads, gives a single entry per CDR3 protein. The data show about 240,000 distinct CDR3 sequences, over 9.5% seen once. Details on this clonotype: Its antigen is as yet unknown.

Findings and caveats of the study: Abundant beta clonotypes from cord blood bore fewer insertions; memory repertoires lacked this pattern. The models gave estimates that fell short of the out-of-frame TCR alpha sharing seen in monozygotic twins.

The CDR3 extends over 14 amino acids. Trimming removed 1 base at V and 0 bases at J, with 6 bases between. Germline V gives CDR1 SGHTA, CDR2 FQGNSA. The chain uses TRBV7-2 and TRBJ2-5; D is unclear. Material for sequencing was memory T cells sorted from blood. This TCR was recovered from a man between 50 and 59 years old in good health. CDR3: CASSLVVYQETQYF. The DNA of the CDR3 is TGTGCCAGCAGCTTAGTTGTGTACCAAGAGACCCAGTACTTC.